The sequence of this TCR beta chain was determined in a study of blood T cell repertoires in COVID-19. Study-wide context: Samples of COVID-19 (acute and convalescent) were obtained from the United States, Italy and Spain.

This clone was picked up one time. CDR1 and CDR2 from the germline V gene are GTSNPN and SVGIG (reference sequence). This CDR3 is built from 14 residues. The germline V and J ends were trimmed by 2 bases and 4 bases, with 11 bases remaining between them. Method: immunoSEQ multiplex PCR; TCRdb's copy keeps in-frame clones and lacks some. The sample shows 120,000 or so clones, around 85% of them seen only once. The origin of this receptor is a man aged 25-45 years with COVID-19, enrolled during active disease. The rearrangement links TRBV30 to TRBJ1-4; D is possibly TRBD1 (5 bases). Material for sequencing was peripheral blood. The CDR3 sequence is CAWSSRVLNEKLFF. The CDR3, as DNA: TGTGCCTGGAGTTCCAGGGTCCTTAATGAAAAACTGTTTTTT.